The 28 T cell receptor beta chains below all came from one sample that was sequenced in a study of a mutant IDH1 vaccine in newly diagnosed glioma. Their recognized antigens are unknown. Time point specified: week 11, during vaccination. Vaccine doses each comprised 300 ug of mutant IDH1 20-mer peptide, with topical imiquimod. The method was immunoSEQ multiplex PCR; TCRdb's version includes in-frame clones alone and lacks a portion of them. Of some 30,000 clones listed, 90% were seen once; the top ten hold around 21%. Sequenced here: PBMCs, sampled from a glioma patient whose treatment included an IDH1 peptide vaccine. The source is a man younger than 35 with glioma.

The gene calls are TRBV4-3 and TRBJ2-1; tentatively, D is TRBD2 (5 bases). V lost 0 bases to trimming and J lost 0 bases, with 9 bases between them. Germline V gene data show CDR1 as LGHNA and CDR2 as YSLEER. The CDR3 sequence is 16 residues long. The CDR3 DNA sequence: TGCGCCAGCAGCCAAGAAGACTACCTCTCCTACAATGAGCAGTTCTTC. Protein product: CASSQEDYLSYNEQFF.

The chain combines TRBV25-1 with TRBJ1-2; a weak D match, TRBD1 (6 bases). Trimming removed 6 bases from V and 8 bases from J, with 16 bases in between. The CDR3 runs to 13 residues. Germline lookup yields CDR1 MGHDK and CDR2 SYGVNS. The chain's CDR3 is CASSQVGARGYTF. The CDR3 nucleotides are TGTGCCAGCAGCCAGGTGGGGGCGAGGGGCTACACCTTC.

The chain combines TRBV30 with TRBJ1-2; the D is unclear. The CDR3 has 13 residues. The V gene's germline CDR1 is GTSNPN and CDR2 SVGIG (reference sequence). V was clipped by 6 bases and J by 2 bases, with 13 bases between them. The CDR3 reads CACQGFPNYGYTF. The CDR3, as DNA: TGTGCCTGTCAAGGGTTTCCCAACTATGGCTACACCTTC. The whole variable domain, remainder taken from reference TRBV30 and TRBJ1-2, is SQTIHQWPATLVQPVGSPLSLECTVEGTSNPNLYWYRQAAGRGLQLLFYSVGIGQISSEVPQNLSASRPQDRQFILSSKKLLLSDSGFYLCACQGFPNYGYTFGSGTRLTVV.

V is TRBV7-8 and J is TRBJ2-1; the match to TRBD2 covers 9 bases. Germline V gives CDR1 SGHVS, CDR2 FQNEAQ. The V and J ends lost 1 base and 6 bases, in that order; junction bases with no gene match: 4. CDR3 size: 15 residues. CDR3: CASSLVGLAGNEQFF. CDR3 in DNA: TGTGCCAGCAGCTTAGTGGGACTAGCCGGCAATGAGCAGTTCTTC.

The V and J genes are TRBV7-2 and TRBJ1-1, with D possibly matching TRBD1 (6 bases). This CDR3 region has 14 residues. In germline, CDR1 is SGHTA, CDR2 FQGNSA. V was pared by 8 bases and J by 5 bases, with 18 bases between. The CDR3, as DNA: TGTGCCAGCGGTCGGGGGGCTCGGGAGACTGAAGCTTTCTTT. It codes for CASGRGARETEAFF.

The chain employs TRBV30 and TRBJ1-4; no firm D call. Germline V gene data show CDR1 as GTSNPN and CDR2 as SVGIG (reference sequence). The ends were cut back, 0 bases at V and 8 bases at J, with 10 bases in the middle. This CDR3 spans 13 amino acids. The CDR3 here is CAWSVREREKLFF. The CDR3, as DNA: TGTGCCTGGAGTGTACGGGAGCGGGAAAAACTGTTTTTT.

J is TRBJ2-3 and V is TRBV7-3; D gene ambiguous. CDR3 size: 14 residues. The germline gives CDR1 SGHTA, CDR2 FQGTGA. The V end was cut by 5 bases, the J end by 1 base, with 10 bases between. As DNA, the CDR3 is TGTGCCAGCAGCCTAAGACCTCGCACAGATACGCAGTATTTT. It is translated as CASSLRPRTDTQYF.

The chain joins TRBV9 to TRBJ2-7, with D perhaps matching TRBD1 (5 bases). V lost 4 bases, J lost 6 bases, and 14 bases lay in between. This CDR3 is 13 amino acids long. In germline, CDR1 is SGDLS, CDR2 YYNGEE. The CDR3 DNA sequence: TGTGCCAGCAGCTCCTTCAGGGCGAGCGAGCAGTACTTC. This sequence encodes CASSSFRASEQYF.

The chain couples TRBV2 to TRBJ1-4; TRBD1 matches at 7 bases. The V and J ends lost 4 bases and 7 bases, in that order; junction bases with no gene match: 9. Germline V gives CDR1 SNHLY, CDR2 FYNNEI. There are 15 residues in the CDR3. CDR3 sequence reads: CASSALRQGSEKLFF. In nucleotides, the CDR3 is TGTGCCAGCAGTGCTCTCAGACAGGGAAGTGAAAAACTGTTTTTT.

The chain is built from TRBV2 and TRBJ2-2; the match to TRBD2 covers 8 bases. The CDR3 covers 16 residues. CDR1 and CDR2 from the germline V gene are SNHLY and FYNNEI. V lost 10 bases to trimming and J lost 3 bases; unmatched junction nucleotides: 13. Written as DNA, the CDR3 is TGTGCCACCCTGGGACGTGGGACTAGGGACACCGGGGAGCTGTTTTTT. Residues: CATLGRGTRDTGELFF.

V is TRBV7-9 and J is TRBJ1-6, with D hard to call. The V end lost 1 base, the J end lost 9 bases, and 10 bases lay between the germline ends. CDR1 and CDR2 (germline): SEHNR, FQNEAQ (reference sequence). This CDR3 is 14 amino acids long. The CDR3 sequence is CASSLGPRGSPLHF. DNA of the CDR3: TGTGCCAGCAGCTTAGGCCCCCGGGGTTCACCCCTCCACTTT.

The genes are TRBV5-1 and TRBJ2-1; perhaps TRBD2 as D (5 bases). The germline gives CDR1 SGHRS, CDR2 YFSETQ. The CDR3 loop spans 14 amino acids. V lost 5 bases and J lost 9, with 18 bases in between. The DNA for the CDR3 is TGCGCCAGCAGACTTACGGACGGGGTCGTTGAGCAGTTCTTC. Protein sequence: CASRLTDGVVEQFF.

This clone turned up a few times. The chain has TRBV4-1 and TRBJ1-2; no clear D gene. The CDR3 loop spans 14 amino acids. Per germline, CDR1 MGHRA and CDR2 YSYEKL. Trimming shortened V by 3 bases and J by 4 bases, and 12 bases separated the two germline ends. The CDR3 sequence is CASSHAVGGYGYTF. CDR3 nucleotide sequence: TGCGCCAGCAGCCACGCAGTTGGCGGCTATGGCTACACCTTC.

The V and J genes are TRBV5-1 and TRBJ2-3; 9 bases align to TRBD2. Germline CDR1 is SGHRS and CDR2 is YFSETQ. The ends lost 2 bases at V and 0 bases at J; junction bases unmatched: 4. This CDR3 region has 16 residues. The CDR3 here is CASSFSLAGSTDTQYF. For the CDR3, the DNA is TGCGCCAGCAGCTTCTCCCTAGCGGGGAGCACAGATACGCAGTATTTT.

The chain employs TRBV30 and TRBJ1-6, with 10 nucleotides matching TRBD1. Germline lookup yields CDR1 GTSNPN and CDR2 SVGIG (reference sequence). V trimming: 7 bases; J trimming: 8 bases; junction bases outside the gene matches: 5. The CDR3 is made up of 13 amino acids. The CDR3 protein is CASSGTGDSPLHF. DNA for the CDR3: TGTGCCTCATCCGGGACAGGGGATTCACCCCTCCACTTT. Full variable domain (remainder filled in from reference TRBV30 and TRBJ1-6): SQTIHQWPATLVQPVGSPLSLECTVEGTSNPNLYWYRQAAGRGLQLLFYSVGIGQISSEVPQNLSASRPQDRQFILSSKKLLLSDSGFYLCASSGTGDSPLHFGNGTRLTVT.

The rearrangement joins TRBV5-1 to TRBJ1-1; D is unresolved. The V gene's germline CDR1 is SGHRS and CDR2 YFSETQ. Trimming shortened V by 4 bases and J by 1 base, and 5 bases separated the two germline ends. The CDR3 consists of 12 residues. The CDR3 loop reads CASSRGNTEAFF. The CDR3 coding sequence is TGCGCCAGCAGCCGGGGGAACACTGAAGCTTTCTTT.

This chain links TRBV5-8 with TRBJ2-2, with D possibly being TRBD2 (5 bases). V lost 3 bases and J lost 7, with 13 bases in between. This CDR3 region has 14 residues. Germline V lookup: CDR1 SGHTS, CDR2 YDEGEE. The CDR3 sequence is CASSYVSGNGELFF. Written as DNA, the CDR3 is TGTGCCAGCAGCTATGTCTCGGGGAACGGGGAGCTGTTTTTT.

The genes are TRBV11-2 and TRBJ2-7, with D possibly matching TRBD1 (5 bases). Germline V gene sequence: CDR1 SGHAT, CDR2 FQNNGV. CDR3 length: 13 amino acids. V gave up 4 bases and J gave up 4 bases, with 11 bases separating them. The CDR3, as DNA: TGTGCCAGCAGCTACGTAAGGGGTTACGAGCAGTACTTC. Translation gives CASSYVRGYEQYF.

The chain employs TRBV10-1 and TRBJ1-1, with TRBD1 matching 9 bases. Trimming at V came to 7 bases and at J to 3 bases, leaving 12 bases not matched to a gene. The germline gives CDR1 WNHNN, CDR2 SYGVQD (reference sequence). The CDR3 covers 16 residues. CDR3 DNA: TGCGCCAGCACCAGAACAGGGGGCAGGGATGACACTGAAGCTTTCTTT. It translates to CASTRTGGRDDTEAFF.

The genes are TRBV10-3 and TRBJ1-5; D perhaps matches TRBD1 (6 bases). The germline CDR1 and CDR2 sequences are ENHRY and SYGVKD. The germline V and J ends were trimmed by 10 bases and 0 bases, with 25 bases remaining between them. The length of the CDR3 is 18 residues. DNA of the CDR3: TGTGCCACGCCCTTCGGGGGCCGAGTGCCCTATAGCAATCAGCCCCAGCATTTT. It specifies CATPFGGRVPYSNQPQHF.

The chain combines TRBV19 with TRBJ2-2; D is perhaps TRBD2 (6 bases). The V end lost 5 bases, the J end lost 4 bases, and 17 bases lay between the germline ends. Germline CDR1 is LNHDA and CDR2 is SQIVND (reference sequence). CDR3 length: 16 residues. The CDR3 loop is CASSPQKAGATGELFF. CDR3 DNA sequence: TGTGCCAGTAGTCCCCAGAAAGCGGGCGCCACCGGGGAGCTGTTTTTT. The whole variable domain, filled in from reference TRBV19 and TRBJ2-2, reads DGGITQSPKYLFRKEGQNVTLSCEQNLNHDAMYWYRQDPGQGLRLIYYSQIVNDFQKGDIAEGYSVSREKKESFPLTVTSAQKNPTAFYLCASSPQKAGATGELFFGEGSRLTVL.

This chain links TRBV6-6 with TRBJ1-5; the D is unclear. The CDR3 sequence is 13 residues long. Germline V gene data show CDR1 as MNHNY and CDR2 as SVGAGI (reference sequence). The V and J ends lost 0 bases and 6 bases respectively, with 6 bases between them. CDR3 loop: CASSYSAGQPQHF. CDR3 DNA sequence: TGTGCCAGCAGTTACTCGGCAGGTCAGCCCCAGCATTTT.

V gene TRBV6-1 combines with J gene TRBJ1-4; 7 bases map to TRBD1. Germline V lookup: CDR1 MNHNS, CDR2 SASEGT. The CDR3 length is 15 residues. V shed 2 bases, J shed 7 bases, and the junction held 7 bases outside the gene matches. The CDR3 loop reads CASSESEGASEKLFF. CDR3 bases: TGTGCCAGCAGTGAATCGGAGGGGGCAAGTGAAAAACTGTTTTTT.

This chain joins TRBV30 and TRBJ1-2; 11 bases are a match to TRBD1. This CDR3 is built from 11 residues. The germline V gene encodes CDR1 GTSNPN and CDR2 SVGIG (reference sequence). With 6 bases clipped from V and 11 bases from J, the junction kept 5 bases outside the gene matches. CDR3 coding DNA: TGTGCCTGTCGGGACAGGGGGTGGTACACCTTC. Its protein product is CACRDRGWYTF.

The chain links TRBV30 to TRBJ2-2; D uncertain. CDR3 length equals 14 residues. Germline CDR1 reads GTSNPN; CDR2 reads SVGIG (reference sequence). Trimming took 1 base from V and 0 from J, leaving 6 bases between them. CDR3 sequence (DNA): TGTGCCTGGAGTGGAGATGCGAACACCGGGGAGCTGTTTTTT. This sequence encodes CAWSGDANTGELFF. Full variable domain (rest looked up from reference TRBV30 and TRBJ2-2): SQTIHQWPATLVQPVGSPLSLECTVEGTSNPNLYWYRQAAGRGLQLLFYSVGIGQISSEVPQNLSASRPQDRQFILSSKKLLLSDSGFYLCAWSGDANTGELFFGEGSRLTVL.

The rearrangement links TRBV5-8 to TRBJ2-7; 8 bases are a match to TRBD2. CDR3 size: 13 residues. V shed 3 bases, J shed 11 bases, and the junction held 10 bases outside the gene matches. The germline CDR1 and CDR2 sequences are SGHTS and YDEGEE. CDR3 protein: CASSYGTSPAEYF. In DNA form, the CDR3 reads TGTGCCAGCAGCTACGGGACTAGTCCGGCGGAGTACTTC.

V is TRBV2 and J is TRBJ1-6; a weak D match, TRBD1 (6 bases). The CDR3 length is 13 residues. From germline, CDR1 is SNHLY and CDR2 FYNNEI. Trimming removed 9 bases from V and 8 bases from J, with 14 bases in between. CDR3 coding DNA: TGTGCCAGTACTAGGGGGAACTATTCACCCCTCCACTTT. It specifies CASTRGNYSPLHF. The full variable domain, rest sourced from reference TRBV2 and TRBJ1-6, is EPEVTQTPSHQVTQMGQEVILRCVPISNHLYFYWYRQILGQKVEFLVSFYNNEISEKSEIFDDQFSVERPDGSNFTLKIRSTKLEDSAMYFCASTRGNYSPLHFGNGTRLTVT.

The V call is TRBV27, the J call TRBJ1-1; 9 bases are shared with TRBD1. V was clipped by 4 bases and J by 5 bases; unmatched bases: 8. CDR3 length: 15 residues. Germline CDR1 MNHEY, CDR2 SMNVEV (reference sequence). CDR3 sequence (DNA): TGTGCCAGCAGTTGGGGGGGACAGGGCGGGACTGAAGCTTTCTTT. Its translation is CASSWGGQGGTEAFF.